The 28 T cell receptor beta chains below come from one sample, sequenced in a study of blood T cells in healthy people across ages. A sample-barcoded 5' primer and a J-beta primer mix were used in a second PCR of about 6 to 11 cycles. MiXCR, applied by TCRdb to the 5' RACE reads, yields one record per CDR3 protein. The sample includes approximately 800,000 distinct CDR3 sequences, around 24% of them seen just once. A further study also used this sample, focusing on T cells of mothers and their children.

The sample taken for sequencing was blood. The receptors stem from a boy between 10 and 17 years old in good health.

J is TRBJ1-1 and V is TRBV3-1, with D uncertain. Germline CDR1 is LGHDT and CDR2 is YNNKEL (reference sequence). The V and J ends lost 0 bases and 0 bases respectively, with 11 bases between them. The CDR3 covers 16 residues. This CDR3 is CASSQDYERVNTEAFF. The CDR3 DNA sequence: TGTGCCAGCAGCCAAGATTACGAACGGGTGAACACTGAAGCTTTCTTT.

This clonotype turned up a few times. The chain carries TRBV6-6 and TRBJ2-7, with D perhaps matching TRBD1 (6 bases). The CDR3 sequence is 16 residues long. V lost 2 bases to trimming and J lost 2 bases, with 16 bases between them. The V gene's germline CDR1 is MNHNY and CDR2 SVGAGI (reference sequence). For the CDR3, the DNA is TGTGCCAGCAGTTACCCGTCTCGCACAGGGACCTACGAGCAGTACTTC. Its translation: CASSYPSRTGTYEQYF.

This clonotype was observed a handful of times. The chain combines TRBV20-1 with TRBJ2-1, with 7 nucleotides matching TRBD1. Germline lookup yields CDR1 DFQATT and CDR2 SNEGSKA (reference sequence). The junction had 6 bases not matched to a gene; V was cut back by 3 bases and J by 7 bases. The CDR3 length is 13 residues. CDR3: CSASGQAKNEQFF. The CDR3 DNA reads TGCAGTGCTAGTGGACAGGCTAAGAATGAGCAGTTCTTC.

A few counts support this clonotype. This rearrangement joins TRBV9 to TRBJ2-5; no clear D gene. Germline CDR1 SGDLS, CDR2 YYNGEE. Trimming pared 3 bases from V and 0 bases from J, leaving 15 bases between. CDR3 length equals 16 residues. For the CDR3, the DNA is TGTGCCAGCAGCGAAACCCATGTTCCCCACCAAGAGACCCAGTACTTC. It is translated as CASSETHVPHQETQYF.

The chain links TRBV7-2 to TRBJ1-1; unclear D gene. Germline CDR1 reads SGHTA; CDR2 reads FQGNSA. CDR3 length: 14 amino acids. Deletions cut 6 bases from V and 5 bases from J, with 16 bases between. CDR3 sequence reads: CASRYQGPGTEAFF. In DNA, the CDR3 is TGTGCCAGCAGATACCAAGGGCCTGGGACTGAAGCTTTCTTT. Filled out from reference TRBV7-2 and TRBJ1-1, the complete variable domain reads GAGVSQSPSNKVTEKGKDVELRCDPISGHTALYWYRQSLGQGLEFLIYFQGNSAPDKSGLPSDRFSAERTGGSVSTLTIQRTQQEDSAVYLCASRYQGPGTEAFFGQGTRLTVV.

This sequence joins TRBV12-3 or TRBV12-4 and TRBJ1-1; perhaps TRBD1 as D (5 bases). Trimming removed 7 bases from V and 1 base from J, with 10 bases in between. CDR3 size: 13 residues. The CDR3 is CASTMTENTEAFF. The CDR3 DNA follows: TGTGCCAGCACGATGACAGAGAACACTGAAGCTTTCTTT.

This clonotype was detected a few times. The rearrangement uses TRBV10-3 and TRBJ2-1; 9 bases line up with TRBD1. The trim removed 0 bases at V and 2 bases at J, leaving 8 bases unmatched. Germline CDR1 is ENHRY and CDR2 is SYGVKD. This CDR3 contains 18 residues. The CDR3 protein is CAISESPGQGSPYNEQFF. In DNA, the CDR3 is TGTGCCATCAGTGAGTCGCCAGGACAGGGGTCTCCCTACAATGAGCAGTTCTTC.

Many counts were recorded for this clonotype. CDR3 loop: CASSYSGSMNTEAFF. The CDR3 coding sequence is TGTGCCAGCAGTTACTCGGGCAGCATGAACACTGAAGCTTTCTTT. The rearrangement links TRBV6-5 to TRBJ1-1, with D unresolved. CDR3 length: 15 residues. V was cut by 0 bases and J by 0 bases, with 8 bases left in between. Germline V gene data show CDR1 as MNHEY and CDR2 as SVGAGI.

The CDR3 DNA sequence: TGTGCCAGCAGTTACGACCGAAAAAGCTCTGGAAACACCATATATTTT. Encoded protein: CASSYDRKSSGNTIYF. This sequence joins TRBV6-5 and TRBJ1-3; no clear D. This CDR3 is built from 16 residues. V lost 2 bases and J 0 bases, leaving 11 bases between the germline ends. Germline V lookup: CDR1 MNHEY, CDR2 SVGAGI.

The chain's CDR3 is CASSQDLDEQFF. Here the CDR3 DNA reads TGTGCCAGCAGCCAAGATTTGGATGAGCAGTTCTTC. The chain combines TRBV3-1 with TRBJ2-1, with D uncertain. V was trimmed by 0 bases and J by 8 bases, leaving 5 bases between them. Germline CDR1 reads LGHDT; CDR2 reads YNNKEL (reference sequence). CDR3 length: 12 amino acids.

Regarding this clonotype: One end of the junction fails to match germline, which may point to a read error. This CDR3 is CAISYTGRETQYF. The CDR3 DNA sequence: TGTGCCATCAGTTATACAGGGAGAGAGACCCAGTACTTC. The V call is TRBV6-5, the J call TRBJ2-5; a weak D match, TRBD1 (6 bases). Per germline, CDR1 MNHEY and CDR2 SVGAGI. CDR3 length: 13 amino acids.

V and J are TRBV29-1 and TRBJ1-3; no firm D call. Trimming removed 4 bases at V and 2 bases at J, with 9 bases between. From germline, CDR1 is SQVTM and CDR2 ANQGSEA. The CDR3 is made up of 13 amino acids. CDR3 region: CSVGLGPGNTIYF. Written as DNA, the CDR3 is TGCAGCGTTGGCCTCGGCCCTGGAAACACCATATATTTT.

V and J are TRBV29-1 and TRBJ2-1; TRBD1 aligns across 8 bases. The germline V gene encodes CDR1 SQVTM and CDR2 ANQGSEA. The CDR3 loop spans 11 amino acids. The V and J ends lost 6 bases and 15 bases, in that order; junction bases with no gene match: 10. The CDR3 DNA follows: TGCAGCGTGGGGGGCCAGGGGGCGGCGTTCTTC. It is translated as CSVGGQGAAFF.

This clonotype was recorded once. In nucleotides, the CDR3 is TGTGCCTGGAGCCATCCACGGACAGGGGGTACCAAAAACATTCAGTACTTC. It encodes CAWSHPRTGGTKNIQYF. This chain connects TRBV30 to TRBJ2-4; TRBD1 matches 10 bases. The ends lost 3 bases at V and 2 bases at J; junction bases unmatched: 10. This CDR3 spans 17 amino acids. CDR1 is GTSNPN, CDR2 SVGIG, per germline (reference sequence).

The chain is built from TRBV7-9 and TRBJ2-5, with D perhaps TRBD1 or TRBD2 (5 bases each). TRBJ2-7 explains the end of the DNA better; the J call may be wrong. This CDR3 is built from 15 residues. Germline-derived CDR1 and CDR2 are SEHNR and FQNEAQ (reference sequence). The CDR3 DNA reads as TGTGCCAGCAGTCACCGGGACGGTGCTCCCTACGAGCAGTACTTC. Its protein is CASSHRDGAPYEQYF.

Regarding this clonotype: At one boundary the junction diverges from the germline segment, which might be a read error. The CDR3, as DNA: TGCGCCAGCGGCTTGGCACCATTTCAAGAGACCCAGTACTTC. This translates into CASGLAPFQETQYF. J is TRBJ2-5 and V is TRBV5-1; D is undetermined. Per the germline V gene, CDR1 is SGHRS and CDR2 is YFSETQ. The CDR3 covers 14 residues.

This chain joins TRBV28 and TRBJ2-4; possible D gene TRBD1, 5 bases. CDR3 length: 14 amino acids. Germline values: CDR1 MDHEN, CDR2 SYDVKM. V was trimmed by 1 base and J by 6 bases, leaving 10 bases between them. CDR3 sequence: CASSLSAQGNIQYF. CDR3 bases: TGTGCCAGCAGTTTATCCGCCCAGGGAAACATTCAGTACTTC.

This clonotype turned up a few times. Its ends do not fully match the called genes, so a read error is possible. The V and J genes are TRBV5-1 and TRBJ1-1; a weak D match, TRBD1 (5 bases). The V gene's germline CDR1 is SGHRS and CDR2 YFSETQ. This CDR3 has 14 amino acids. CDR3 nucleotide sequence: TGCGCCTGCAGCTTAGCGACAGAACCCACGGAAGCTTTCTTT. Translation gives CACSLATEPTEAFF.

The CDR3 loop is CSVYGHYGYTF. The DNA for the CDR3 is TGCAGTGTCTACGGGCATTATGGCTACACCTTC. V is TRBV20-1 and J is TRBJ1-2; no clear D. Germline lookup yields CDR1 DFQATT and CDR2 SNEGSKA (reference sequence). Trimming pared 7 bases from V and 5 bases from J, leaving 11 bases between. The CDR3 contains 11 residues.

A few counts support this clonotype. The chain uses TRBV29-1 and TRBJ2-2; D unresolved. The germline gives CDR1 SQVTM, CDR2 ANQGSEA. The ends were cut back, 6 bases at V and 5 bases at J, with 7 bases in the middle. CDR3 length equals 11 residues. The CDR3 DNA follows: TGCAGCGTGACGGAGACCGGGGAGCTGTTTTTT. It specifies CSVTETGELFF.

This clonotype has just a few counts. The rearrangement links TRBV5-1 to TRBJ1-2; a weak D match, TRBD1 (5 bases). The CDR3 totals 15 residues. Germline V CDR1 and CDR2: SGHRS, YFSETQ. V lost 0 bases and J lost 4, with 13 bases in between. CDR3 amino acids: CASSLEPREAYGYTF. CDR3 bases: TGCGCCAGCAGCTTGGAACCCAGGGAGGCCTATGGCTACACCTTC.

V usage is TRBV7-9 and J usage is TRBJ1-5, with D unclear. Germline V gives CDR1 SEHNR, CDR2 FQNEAQ (reference sequence). The CDR3 covers 14 residues. V lost 3 bases and J 8 bases, leaving 14 bases between the germline ends. The CDR3 sequence is CASSFWEGREPQHF. The CDR3 nucleotides are TGTGCCAGCAGCTTCTGGGAGGGTAGGGAGCCCCAGCATTTT.

The gene calls are TRBV3-1 and TRBJ2-5, with D possibly matching TRBD1 (7 bases). V was cut by 1 base and J by 5 bases, with 14 bases left in between. Germline V gene lookup returns CDR1 LGHDT and CDR2 YNNKEL (reference sequence). This CDR3 contains 15 residues. CDR3 protein: CASSQVQGGGETQYF. As DNA, the CDR3 is TGTGCCAGCAGCCAAGTTCAGGGGGGCGGGGAGACCCAGTACTTC.

As concerns this clonotype: The junction departs from germline at one end; a sequencing error may be responsible. This chain joins TRBV11-2 and TRBJ2-4; possibly TRBD2 for D (5 bases). The CDR3 runs to 17 residues. Germline values: CDR1 SGHAT, CDR2 FQNNGV. The CDR3 DNA follows: TGTGCCTGCAGCTTAGATGGCGGGTCATTAGCCAAAAACATTCAGTACTTC. This encodes CACSLDGGSLAKNIQYF.

The chain couples TRBV7-3 to TRBJ1-1; 9 bases are shared with TRBD1. V gave up 7 bases and J gave up 2 bases; unmatched junction bases: 17. Germline CDR1 and CDR2: SGHTA and FQGTGA. The CDR3 sequence is 18 residues long. CDR3 bases: TGTGCCAGCAACCATCTACACAGGGGGCTGAGAGATAACACTGAAGCTTTCTTT. This translates into CASNHLHRGLRDNTEAFF.

V and J are TRBV29-1 and TRBJ2-1; D is possibly TRBD2 (6 bases). Germline loops: CDR1 SQVTM, CDR2 ANQGSEA. With 0 bases removed from V and 9 bases from J, the gap between germline ends came to 12 bases. CDR3 length: 13 residues. The CDR3 coding sequence is TGCAGCGTTGAAGATCTCGAGGGAGGTGAGCAGTTCTTC. Protein: CSVEDLEGGEQFF.

The rearrangement links TRBV12-3 or TRBV12-4 to TRBJ2-7, with TRBD1 identical over 7 bases. The V and J ends lost 5 bases and 6 bases, in that order; junction bases with no gene match: 13. This CDR3 is 15 amino acids long. DNA of the CDR3: TGTGCCAGCAGTCTGCTACAGGGGTTAGGTAGCGAGCAGTACTTC. Translation gives CASSLLQGLGSEQYF.

This clonotype was observed many times. V and J are TRBV28 and TRBJ2-1; D tentatively reads TRBD1 or TRBD2 (6 bases each). Judging by the DNA end, TRBJ2-5 fits better; the J call may be wrong. CDR1 and CDR2 from the germline V gene are MDHEN and SYDVKM. There are 13 residues in the CDR3. CDR3 sequence: CASSTGAEETQYF. The CDR3 DNA is TGTGCCAGCAGTACGGGGGCGGAGGAGACCCAGTACTTC.